This T cell receptor beta chain appears in the sequencing data of a study of blood T cell repertoires in COVID-19. For the study at large: Both acute and convalescent COVID-19 samples were obtained from the United States, Italy and Spain.

This clone has a single count. The germline V gene encodes CDR1 GTSNPN and CDR2 SVGIG (reference sequence). Trimming stripped 2 bases from V and 0 bases from J, with 10 bases between. This CDR3 contains 14 residues. TCRdb's table, derived via immunoSEQ multiplex PCR, lists solely in-frame clones and lacks some. The sample comprises some 200,000 clones, 87% of which are singletons, and 2% to 3% rests with the top ten. The sample consisted of peripheral blood. This clonotype was obtained from a man in his forties with active or convalescent COVID-19. The J gene is TRBJ1-1, the V gene TRBV30, with D perhaps TRBD1 (6 bases). The CDR3: CAWSPGQLNTEAFF. Here the CDR3 DNA reads TGTGCCTGGAGTCCGGGACAATTGAACACTGAAGCTTTCTTT.